What follows are 16 T cell receptor beta chains derived from one specimen sequenced in a study of blood T cell repertoires in COVID-19. Sequencing was performed with immunoSEQ multiplex PCR; in TCRdb, only in-frame clones are kept and a portion is missing. This table has 50,000 to 75,000 clones, around 76% appearing once. Sequenced input: peripheral blood. These TCRs come from a human donor in a cohort sampled during active COVID-19.

The gene calls are TRBV4-1 and TRBJ2-3; no clear D gene. The CDR3 contains 15 residues. Trimming stripped 0 bases from V and 1 base from J, with 8 bases between. Germline assignment: CDR1 MGHRA and CDR2 YSYEKL. The CDR3 region has the DNA TGCGCCAGCAGCCAAGATTCCCTCGGCACAGATACGCAGTATTTT. Translated: CASSQDSLGTDTQYF.

The chain uses TRBV5-8 and TRBJ1-5; D is undetermined. The germline gives CDR1 SGHTS, CDR2 YDEGEE. There are 11 residues in the CDR3. V shed 3 bases and J shed 9 bases, with 7 bases lying between them. CDR3 in amino acids: CASSYSGPQHF. The CDR3 region has the DNA TGTGCCAGCAGCTATAGCGGGCCCCAGCATTTT.

V usage is TRBV2 and J usage is TRBJ2-2, with TRBD2 identical over 10 bases. The CDR3 sequence is 16 residues long. Germline V lookup: CDR1 SNHLY, CDR2 FYNNEI. J lost 1 base, V lost 5 bases, and 4 bases had no gene match. In nucleotides, the CDR3 is TGTGCCAGCAGTTTAGCGGGGGGCCGGAACACCGGGGAGCTGTTTTTT. Residues: CASSLAGGRNTGELFF. The whole variable domain, remainder taken from reference TRBV2 and TRBJ2-2, is EPEVTQTPSHQVTQMGQEVILRCVPISNHLYFYWYRQILGQKVEFLVSFYNNEISEKSEIFDDQFSVERPDGSNFTLKIRSTKLEDSAMYFCASSLAGGRNTGELFFGEGSRLTVL.

The chain uses TRBV6-5 and TRBJ1-6, with 9 positions matching TRBD1. Germline loops: CDR1 MNHEY, CDR2 SVGAGI. The junction had 4 bases not matched to a gene; V was cut back by 4 bases and J by 9 bases. The CDR3 is 14 amino acids. CDR3 residues: CASSSGQGSSPLHF. The CDR3 DNA follows: TGTGCCAGCAGTTCCGGACAGGGGTCTTCACCCCTCCACTTT.

The chain is built from TRBV5-8 and TRBJ2-7; TRBD1 matches 10 bases. The length of the CDR3 is 14 residues. Germline V gene sequence: CDR1 SGHTS, CDR2 YDEGEE. Unmatched junction bases numbered 8, after V lost 2 bases and J lost 9 bases. In DNA form, the CDR3 reads TGTGCCAGCAGCTTTGCCGGGACAGGGGTAGTGCAGTACTTC. Amino acids: CASSFAGTGVVQYF.

The chain links TRBV27 to TRBJ1-6; possible D gene TRBD1, 6 bases. CDR3 length: 15 residues. Per the germline V gene, CDR1 is MNHEY and CDR2 is SMNVEV (reference sequence). V lost 4 bases and J 13 bases, leaving 20 bases between the germline ends. The CDR3 nucleotides are TGTGCCAGCAGTTCGGGCACTTCGACAGGTATGCCCCTCCACTTT. Protein product: CASSSGTSTGMPLHF.

The genes are TRBV5-5 and TRBJ1-6; no clear D. The CDR3 loop spans 15 amino acids. The V gene's germline CDR1 is SGHKS and CDR2 YYEKEE (reference sequence). Trimming shortened V by 0 bases and J by 8 bases, and 12 bases separated the two germline ends. The CDR3 nucleotides are TGTGCCAGCAGCTTGGTAGCGGCCCTGGATTCACCCCTCCACTTT. Amino acid sequence: CASSLVAALDSPLHF.

V usage is TRBV7-2 and J usage is TRBJ2-5, with TRBD1 matching over 9 bases. The CDR3 length is 15 residues. The V gene's germline CDR1 is SGHTA and CDR2 FQGNSA. Germline trimming cut 5 bases from V and 3 bases from J; bases unmatched to any gene: 7. The CDR3 here is CASSPLTGGEETQYF. DNA for the CDR3: TGTGCCAGCAGCCCCCTGACAGGGGGTGAAGAGACCCAGTACTTC.

The chain uses TRBV7-2 and TRBJ2-1; 8 bases agree with TRBD2. This CDR3 has 14 residues. Losses at the gene ends were 7 bases for V and 5 bases for J; bases not matched to a gene: 7. CDR1 and CDR2 (germline): SGHTA, FQGNSA. CDR3 coding DNA: TGTGCCAGCACCCTTAGCGGGGCCCACAATGAGCAGTTCTTC. Residues: CASTLSGAHNEQFF.

The chain uses TRBV4-1 and TRBJ2-7; D ambiguous. Germline V gene data show CDR1 as MGHRA and CDR2 as YSYEKL. This CDR3 spans 17 amino acids. V lost 0 bases and J 4 bases, leaving 19 bases between the germline ends. The CDR3 nucleotides are TGCGCCAGCAGCCAAGACACGGGTTTGGCACAAATTTACGAGCAGTACTTC. It encodes CASSQDTGLAQIYEQYF.

The rearrangement uses TRBV7-3 and TRBJ2-1; 8 bases align to TRBD2. Per germline, CDR1 SGHTA and CDR2 FQGTGA. The CDR3 runs to 16 residues. V shed 1 base, J shed 4 bases, and the junction held 6 bases outside the gene matches. CDR3 in amino acids: CASSLSGGGMYNEQFF. CDR3 coding DNA: TGTGCCAGCAGCTTAAGTGGCGGGGGGATGTACAATGAGCAGTTCTTC.

V usage is TRBV28 and J usage is TRBJ1-4; maybe TRBD1 (5 bases). This CDR3 has 15 amino acids. CDR1 MDHEN and CDR2 SYDVKM come from the germline V gene. The V end was cut by 1 base, the J end by 5 bases, with 11 bases between. CDR3: CASSLSGAANEKLFF. The CDR3 DNA follows: TGTGCCAGCAGTTTATCTGGGGCAGCAAATGAAAAACTGTTTTTT.

CDR3 amino acids: CASSPQQGGNEKLFF. The CDR3 DNA sequence: TGTGCCAGCAGCCCACAACAGGGCGGGAATGAAAAACTGTTTTTT. The genes are TRBV5-4 and TRBJ1-4; TRBD1 is a possible D gene (6 bases). The CDR3 runs 15 residues. Trimming shortened V by 4 bases and J by 5 bases, and 15 bases separated the two germline ends. CDR1 SGHNT and CDR2 YYREEE come from the germline V gene (reference sequence).

This clone occurred many times. This chain uses TRBV5-8 with TRBJ2-5, with 13 bases lining up with TRBD2. Germline values: CDR1 SGHTS, CDR2 YDEGEE. This CDR3 has 17 residues. V trimming: 3 bases; J trimming: 3 bases; junction bases outside the gene matches: 8. This CDR3 is CASSSITSGGAEETQYF. CDR3 bases: TGTGCCAGCAGCTCTATCACTAGCGGGGGGGCCGAAGAGACCCAGTACTTC.

The chain employs TRBV5-6 and TRBJ2-2; TRBD1 might be the D (6 bases). The CDR3 is made up of 14 amino acids. The germline V gene encodes CDR1 SGHDT and CDR2 YYEEEE. The V gene lost 3 bases and the J gene lost 1 base, with 7 bases spanning the gap. CDR3 amino acids: CASSWDKNTGELFF. CDR3 in DNA: TGTGCCAGCAGCTGGGACAAGAACACCGGGGAGCTGTTTTTT.

This chain uses TRBV3-1 (or the pseudogene TRBV3-2) with TRBJ2-1, with TRBD1 matching over 10 bases. The CDR3 sequence is 16 residues long. V was clipped by 1 base and J by 7 bases; unmatched bases: 7. Germline CDR1 is LGHDT and CDR2 is YNNKEL (reference sequence). The CDR3 region is CASSQARTGGGNEQFF. In DNA form, the CDR3 reads TGTGCCAGCAGCCAAGCCAGGACAGGGGGTGGGAATGAGCAGTTCTTC.